The T cell receptor beta chain described here comes from a study of shared T cell receptors in the human thymus. Some clones are missing from TCRdb's copy, which holds only in-frame ones; the method was immunoSEQ multiplex PCR. The repertoire holds 700,000 or so clones, with approximately 83% as singletons. Germline V gene data show CDR1 as SGHTA and CDR2 as FQGTGA. V trimming: 5 bases; J trimming: 0 bases; junction bases outside the gene matches: 16. The CDR3 has 18 residues. These sequences were also reported in another study, on human thymus T cells.

V is TRBV7-3 and J is TRBJ2-7; 7 nucleotides match TRBD1. The sequencing sample was made of thymocytes. The receptor comes from a girl less than two years old with a congenital heart defect. CDR3 sequence: CASSQSSVRTGRSYEQYF. The CDR3 DNA reads TGTGCCAGCAGCCAATCCAGTGTCAGGACAGGCCGCTCCTACGAGCAGTACTTC.